This T cell receptor beta chain was found in a study of CD8 T cells in ankylosing spondylitis. TCRdb re-analysed the 5' RACE reads in MiXCR, keeping a single row per CDR3 protein. The sample consists of about 700,000 distinct CDR3 sequences, around a fifth of them appearing once. Germline CDR1 reads SGDLS; CDR2 reads YYNGEE. Trimming took 4 bases from V and 5 from J; bases not matched to a gene: 12. The CDR3 is 17 amino acids. This clonotype has more than one count but fewer than ten. Antigen unknown. Study findings and constraints: Eight highly homologous variants formed a TCR beta motif that appeared characteristic of ankylosing spondylitis blood. Disease-linked clones reportedly concentrated significantly in matched ankylosing spondylitis synovial fluid. Clones that were linked to disease were CD8+ and were relatively rare in peripheral blood. Previously reported in reactive arthritis synovial fluid and blood were some of the motif variants.

Sequenced sample: blood, either unsorted or a sorted T cell fraction (not recorded which). The receptor comes from a male donor with ankylosing spondylitis. V is TRBV9 and J is TRBJ2-5; 12 nucleotides match TRBD2. The CDR3 here is CASSIHGGLAGSETQYF. The DNA of the CDR3 is TGTGCCAGCAGCATCCACGGAGGACTAGCGGGAAGTGAGACCCAGTACTTC.